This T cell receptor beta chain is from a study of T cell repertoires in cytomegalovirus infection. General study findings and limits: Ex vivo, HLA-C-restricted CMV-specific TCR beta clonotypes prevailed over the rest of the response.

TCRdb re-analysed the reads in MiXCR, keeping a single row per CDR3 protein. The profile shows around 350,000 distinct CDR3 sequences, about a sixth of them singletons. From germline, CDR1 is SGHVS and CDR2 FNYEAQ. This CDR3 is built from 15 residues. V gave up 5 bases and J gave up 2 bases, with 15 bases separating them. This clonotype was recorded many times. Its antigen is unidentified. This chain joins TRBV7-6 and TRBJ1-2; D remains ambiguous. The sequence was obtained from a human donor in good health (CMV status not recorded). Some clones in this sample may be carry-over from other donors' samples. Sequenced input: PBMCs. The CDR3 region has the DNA TGTGCCAGCAGCCTCCAGCCCCTGTCGAACTATGGCTACACCTTC. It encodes CASSLQPLSNYGYTF. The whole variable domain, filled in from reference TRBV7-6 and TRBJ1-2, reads GAGVSQSPRYKVTKRGQDVALRCDPISGHVSLYWYRQALGQGPEFLTYFNYEAQQDKSGLPNDRFSAERPEGSISTLTIQRTEQRDSAMYRCASSLQPLSNYGYTFGSGTRLTVV.